The 2 T cell receptor beta chains below come from one sample, sequenced in a study of T cell responses to AZD1222 COVID-19 vaccine. The repertoire was sequenced with immunoSEQ multiplex PCR; TCRdb's copy has only in-frame clones and lacks some. The table includes 200,000 to 250,000 clones, around 94% detected once. The material was peripheral blood, obtained 28 days after the second dose of the MenACWY control vaccine. Receptors originate from an adult who received the MenACWY meningococcal vaccine as a control.

The chain couples TRBV24-1 to TRBJ2-5; 9 positions agree with TRBD1. Germline trimming cut 4 bases from V and 4 bases from J; bases unmatched to any gene: 9. The CDR3 runs 16 residues. Germline V gene lookup returns CDR1 KGHDR and CDR2 SFDVKD. The CDR3 sequence: CATSDLTGGNGETQYF. Written as DNA, the CDR3 is TGTGCCACCAGTGACCTTACAGGGGGCAATGGAGAGACCCAGTACTTC.

This chain joins TRBV19 and TRBJ1-1, with no clear D. The V gene's germline CDR1 is LNHDA and CDR2 SQIVND (reference sequence). This CDR3 is 12 amino acids long. Trimming left V 6 bases short and J 4 bases short, with 9 bases between. The CDR3 loop reads CASSPSPTEAFF. The DNA for the CDR3 is TGTGCCAGTAGCCCTAGCCCCACTGAAGCTTTCTTT. The variable domain in full, completed from reference TRBV19 and TRBJ1-1, reads DGGITQSPKYLFRKEGQNVTLSCEQNLNHDAMYWYRQDPGQGLRLIYYSQIVNDFQKGDIAEGYSVSREKKESFPLTVTSAQKNPTAFYLCASSPSPTEAFFGQGTRLTVV.